The 31 T cell receptor beta chains below come from one sample, sequenced in a study of cytomegalovirus exposure and HLA in healthy donors. In the PCR, 60 Vbeta and 13 Jbeta primers were used. Only in-frame clones appear in the TCRdb table, and some are missing; sequencing was by immunoSEQ multiplex PCR. The sample comprises about 150,000 clones, 60% to 80% of which are singletons, and around 10% rests with the top ten. Sequences were obtained from PBMCs. Receptors were obtained from a young man in good health and CMV-seropositive.

The chain couples TRBV7-2 to TRBJ2-1, with 10 bases that match TRBD1. CDR1 is SGHTA and CDR2 is FQGNSA in the germline V gene. The CDR3 is 14 residues long. V was pared by 5 bases and J by 5 bases, with 3 bases of the junction left unmatched. This chain's CDR3 is CASSRTGGDNEQFF. CDR3 bases: TGTGCCAGCAGCCGGACAGGGGGGGACAATGAGCAGTTCTTC. The entire variable domain, with the rest obtained from reference TRBV7-2 and TRBJ2-1, is as follows: GAGVSQSPSNKVTEKGKDVELRCDPISGHTALYWYRQSLGQGLEFLIYFQGNSAPDKSGLPSDRFSAERTGGSVSTLTIQRTQQEDSAVYLCASSRTGGDNEQFFGPGTRLTVL.

The CDR3 DNA is TGTGCCAGAGCCCCCGGCGGGAGGGGGTACGAGCAGTACTTC. It is translated as CARAPGGRGYEQYF. The V call is TRBV25-1, the J call TRBJ2-5; 9 positions match TRBD2. With the DNA end fitting TRBJ2-7 better, the J assignment may be wrong. The germline V gene has CDR1 MGHDK and CDR2 SYGVNS. CDR3 size: 14 residues.

The chain employs TRBV28 and TRBJ1-5, with TRBD1 matching 7 bases. V lost 8 bases and J lost 0; bases outside the gene matches: 13. Germline V lookup: CDR1 MDHEN, CDR2 SYDVKM. This CDR3 has 17 amino acids. CDR3 DNA sequence: TGTGCCAGCGCAAACTACCCGACAGGGTATAGCAATCAGCCCCAGCATTTT. This translates into CASANYPTGYSNQPQHF. Full variable domain (outside the CDR3, taken from reference TRBV28 and TRBJ1-5): DVKVTQSSRYLVKRTGEKVFLECVQDMDHENMFWYRQDPGLGLRLIYFSYDVKMKEKGDIPEGYSVSREKKERFSLILESASTNQTSMYLCASANYPTGYSNQPQHFGDGTRLSIL.

This chain joins TRBV29-1 and TRBJ1-2, with D tentatively TRBD1 (5 bases). Germline V lookup: CDR1 SQVTM, CDR2 ANQGSEA. This CDR3 contains 13 residues. Trimming left V 7 bases short and J 2 bases short, with 14 bases between. CDR3 loop: CSALDTMNYGYTF. The CDR3 DNA reads as TGCAGCGCCCTGGACACGATGAACTATGGCTACACCTTC. The full variable domain, rest sourced from reference TRBV29-1 and TRBJ1-2, is SAVISQKPSRDICQRGTSLTIQCQVDSQVTMMFWYRQQPGQSLTLIATANQGSEATYESGFVIDKFPISRPNLTFSTLTVSNMSPEDSSIYLCSALDTMNYGYTFGSGTRLTVV.

The genes are TRBV5-6 and TRBJ2-3; 12 positions agree with TRBD2. CDR1 and CDR2 (germline): SGHDT, YYEEEE. V was clipped by 1 base and J by 3 bases; unmatched bases: 6. The CDR3 has 17 amino acids. CDR3 in amino acids: CASSLITSGRKTDTQYF. CDR3 DNA: TGTGCCAGCAGCTTGATAACTAGCGGGAGGAAAACAGATACGCAGTATTTT.

This clone turned up a few times. V gene TRBV29-1 combines with J gene TRBJ1-1, with 11 bases fitting TRBD1. The J segment lost 1 base and the V segment lost 6 bases, leaving 1 base of the junction unmatched. The germline V gene has CDR1 SQVTM and CDR2 ANQGSEA. This CDR3 contains 13 residues. The chain's CDR3 is CSVDRGQNTEAFF. CDR3 DNA: TGCAGCGTGGACAGGGGGCAGAACACTGAAGCTTTCTTT.

As regards this clone: At one boundary the junction diverges from the germline segment, which might be a read error. The gene calls are TRBV7-7 and TRBJ2-5, with D uncertain. The CDR3 extends over 14 amino acids. CDR1 and CDR2 (germline): SSHAT, FNYEAQ (reference sequence). The CDR3 nucleotides read TGTGCTAGCAGCTTTTCCTACCAACAAGAGACCCAGTACTTC. As protein: CASSFSYQQETQYF.

V usage is TRBV7-3 and J usage is TRBJ2-1, with D possibly being TRBD1 (6 bases). Germline V CDR1 and CDR2: SGHTA, FQGTGA. Trimming shortened V by 6 bases and J by 9 bases, and 15 bases separated the two germline ends. The CDR3 extends over 13 amino acids. This CDR3 reads CASSPTGSGEQFF. The CDR3 coding sequence is TGTGCCAGCAGTCCAACAGGGAGCGGTGAGCAGTTCTTC. Using reference TRBV7-3 and TRBJ2-1 for the parts outside the CDR3, the full variable domain is GAGVSQTPSNKVTEKGKYVELRCDPISGHTALYWYRQSLGQGPEFLIYFQGTGAADDSGLPNDRFFAVRPEGSVSTLKIQRTERGDSAVYLCASSPTGSGEQFFGPGTRLTVL.

The rearrangement links TRBV4-2 to TRBJ2-1; D is uncertain. V was shortened by 1 base and J by 6 bases, with 10 bases between the two germline ends. CDR1 is LGHNA, CDR2 YNFKEQ, per germline. This CDR3 has 14 amino acids. The CDR3 DNA reads TGTGCCAGCAGCCAAGTGGCGAGCGCCAATGAGCAGTTCTTC. Translated: CASSQVASANEQFF.

The chain links TRBV6-1 to TRBJ1-1; TRBD1 matches at 11 bases. The CDR3 covers 17 residues. Germline CDR1 reads MNHNS; CDR2 reads SASEGT. The V segment lost 1 base and the J segment 8 bases; nucleotides outside the gene matches: 12. The CDR3 region is CASSEGRAWDRGSEAFF. The CDR3 nucleotides are TGTGCCAGCAGTGAAGGACGGGCGTGGGACAGGGGGTCGGAAGCTTTCTTT.

The V and J genes are TRBV10-2 and TRBJ2-1, with D possibly matching TRBD2 (6 bases). Trimming left V 11 bases short and J 5 bases short, with 22 bases between. In germline, CDR1 is WSHSY, CDR2 SAAADI. CDR3 length: 15 amino acids. The CDR3 DNA reads TGCGCCTCCAGGGATGCGGGACGACCACACAATGAGCAGTTCTTC. Its translation: CASRDAGRPHNEQFF.

The chain uses TRBV15 and TRBJ2-7; perhaps TRBD2 as D (6 bases). Germline lookup yields CDR1 LNHNV and CDR2 YYDKDF (reference sequence). This CDR3 contains 15 residues. V dropped 0 bases and J dropped 2 bases, with 11 bases sitting between them. In DNA form, the CDR3 reads TGTGCCACCAGCAGAGAACACGGACTAACCTACGAGCAGTACTTC. It specifies CATSREHGLTYEQYF.

The V call is TRBV28, the J call TRBJ2-2; 10 bases agree with TRBD1. V shed 8 bases and J 7 bases; nucleotides not matched to a gene: 7. Germline values: CDR1 MDHEN, CDR2 SYDVKM. This CDR3 has 14 residues. The CDR3 DNA reads as TGTGCCAGCGAGAGGACAGGGGGAAACGGGGAGCTGTTTTTT. It is translated as CASERTGGNGELFF.

The V call is TRBV10-2, the J call TRBJ2-3; 8 nucleotides agree with TRBD1. CDR1 and CDR2 (germline): WSHSY, SAAADI. This CDR3 is built from 13 residues. V shed 6 bases and J 3 bases; nucleotides not matched to a gene: 2. This CDR3 is CASSRQGTDTQYF. The DNA for the CDR3 is TGCGCCAGCAGCCGACAGGGGACAGATACGCAGTATTTT.

This chain joins TRBV28 and TRBJ1-5, with unresolved D. Germline V gives CDR1 MDHEN, CDR2 SYDVKM. The germline V and J ends were trimmed by 5 bases and 0 bases, with 14 bases remaining between them. The CDR3 length is 16 residues. Here the CDR3 DNA reads TGTGCCAGCAGTCTCCTTGGAGTATATAGCAATCAGCCCCAGCATTTT. This encodes CASSLLGVYSNQPQHF.

The V and J genes are TRBV6-1 and TRBJ2-1; 9 nucleotides match TRBD1. Germline V gives CDR1 MNHNS, CDR2 SASEGT. Trimming removed 6 bases from V and 4 bases from J; junction bases left unmatched: 4. The CDR3 is 14 residues long. The CDR3 reads CASRGTGPYNEQFF. CDR3 nucleotides: TGTGCCAGCAGGGGGACAGGGCCTTACAATGAGCAGTTCTTC.

This rearrangement joins TRBV28 to TRBJ2-6; D gene ambiguous. Per the germline V gene, CDR1 is MDHEN and CDR2 is SYDVKM. There are 15 residues in the CDR3. V shed 0 bases and J shed 0 bases, with 3 bases lying between them. CDR3 residues: CASSLWSSGANVLTF. DNA of the CDR3: TGTGCCAGCAGTTTATGGAGCTCTGGGGCCAACGTCCTGACTTTC.

The chain links TRBV6-1 to TRBJ2-7; tentatively, D is TRBD1 (6 bases). The CDR3 consists of 16 residues. The V gene lost 2 bases and the J gene lost 0 bases, with 14 bases spanning the gap. The V gene's germline CDR1 is MNHNS and CDR2 SASEGT. CDR3 sequence reads: CASSERGSGSSYEQYF. The CDR3 nucleotides are TGTGCCAGCAGTGAAAGGGGGTCAGGGAGCTCCTACGAGCAGTACTTC.

This clone was seen a few times. V and J are TRBV7-3 and TRBJ2-2, with 9 bases that match TRBD1. In germline, CDR1 is SGHTA, CDR2 FQGTGA. The CDR3 length is 15 residues. The V segment lost 6 bases and the J segment 7 bases; nucleotides outside the gene matches: 9. CDR3 DNA sequence: TGTGCCAGCAGATTAGGGACAGGGATAGGCGGGGAGCTGTTTTTT. This translates into CASRLGTGIGGELFF.

In this sample, this clone turned up a few times. The rearrangement links TRBV20-1 to TRBJ2-1; 7 positions match TRBD2. CDR1 is DFQATT and CDR2 is SNEGSKA in the germline V gene (reference sequence). The CDR3 has 11 amino acids. The CDR3 reads CSPTSANEQFF. DNA of the CDR3: TGCAGCCCAACTAGCGCGAATGAGCAGTTCTTC.

The chain uses TRBV30 and TRBJ2-1, with 11 positions matching TRBD2. J lost 2 bases, V lost 2 bases, and 5 bases had no gene match. The CDR3 extends over 16 amino acids. The germline gives CDR1 GTSNPN, CDR2 SVGIG (reference sequence). The CDR3 reads CAWSSILAGAYNEQFF. In DNA form, the CDR3 reads TGTGCCTGGAGTTCTATACTAGCGGGAGCCTACAATGAGCAGTTCTTC.

The chain links TRBV18 to TRBJ2-1, with 9 positions matching TRBD2. J lost 8 bases, V lost 2 bases, and 4 bases had no gene match. Germline V gene data show CDR1 as KGHSH and CDR2 as LQKENI. There are 14 residues in the CDR3. The CDR3 is CASSPALAGDEQFF. In DNA form, the CDR3 reads TGTGCCAGCTCACCAGCACTAGCGGGCGATGAGCAGTTCTTC.

In nucleotides, the CDR3 is TGTGCCAGCAGTGAAGATCGAGCCGGGGGCAATCAGCCCCAGCATTTT. This translates into CASSEDRAGGNQPQHF. The chain couples TRBV2 to TRBJ1-5, with D unclear. Between the trimmed V and J ends, which lost 1 base and 2 bases, there was a span of 12 bases. The CDR3 contains 16 residues. Germline V gene sequence: CDR1 SNHLY, CDR2 FYNNEI. Filled out from reference TRBV2 and TRBJ1-5, the complete variable domain reads EPEVTQTPSHQVTQMGQEVILRCVPISNHLYFYWYRQILGQKVEFLVSFYNNEISEKSEIFDDQFSVERPDGSNFTLKIRSTKLEDSAMYFCASSEDRAGGNQPQHFGDGTRLSIL.

The DNA of the CDR3 is TGTGCCAGCAGCCCCCCAGGCAGGGACGAGCAGTACTTC. This encodes CASSPPGRDEQYF. The V and J genes are TRBV28 and TRBJ2-7, with TRBD1 as a possible D gene (5 bases). V lost 6 bases, J lost 5 bases, and 14 bases lay in between. The germline V gene has CDR1 MDHEN and CDR2 SYDVKM. CDR3 length: 13 residues.

The chain recombines TRBV10-3 with TRBJ1-5; D uncertain. CDR3 length: 15 residues. The V end lost 6 bases, the J end lost 3 bases, and 15 bases lay between the germline ends. The germline V gene has CDR1 ENHRY and CDR2 SYGVKD. Here the CDR3 reads CAISGQEGPNQPQHF. CDR3 nucleotide sequence: TGTGCCATCAGCGGGCAGGAGGGTCCCAATCAGCCCCAGCATTTT.

Written as DNA, the CDR3 is TGTGCCAGCAGCTTGAGTAGCGTGCAAGAGACCCAGTACTTC. It is translated as CASSLSSVQETQYF. The chain links TRBV5-6 to TRBJ2-5, with D tentatively TRBD2 (5 bases). CDR1 is SGHDT, CDR2 YYEEEE, per germline. V was clipped by 1 base and J by 2 bases, with 9 bases between them. The CDR3 has 14 amino acids.

The rearrangement joins TRBV18 to TRBJ1-2; no definite D call. This CDR3 region has 12 residues. Trimming took off 4 bases at V and 6 bases at J, with 9 bases between the two ends. Germline V lookup: CDR1 KGHSH, CDR2 LQKENI. Here the CDR3 reads CASSLLRDGYTF. In nucleotides, the CDR3 is TGTGCCAGCTCACTTCTGCGAGATGGCTACACCTTC.

The rearrangement uses TRBV5-6 and TRBJ2-3; D is undetermined. CDR1 is SGHDT, CDR2 YYEEEE, per germline. The CDR3 is 17 amino acids. Trimming removed 3 bases from V and 0 bases from J, with 17 bases in between. The CDR3, as DNA: TGTGCCAGCAGCTCCCGGGTTAGGTCTGCTAGCACAGATACGCAGTATTTT. It yields the protein CASSSRVRSASTDTQYF.

The chain recombines TRBV28 with TRBJ2-7, with 7 positions matching TRBD1. The CDR3 spans 15 residues. Germline assignment: CDR1 MDHEN and CDR2 SYDVKM. The ends lost 5 bases at V and 3 bases at J; junction bases unmatched: 10. The CDR3 here is CASSKLRQGGYEQYF. Written as DNA, the CDR3 is TGTGCCAGCAGTAAACTTCGACAGGGCGGCTACGAGCAGTACTTC.

CDR3 nucleotide sequence: TGTGCCAGCACTTTGGGCCCGCGACTAGCGGGCCCCTACGAGCAGTACTTC. Translation: CASTLGPRLAGPYEQYF. This chain connects TRBV13 to TRBJ2-7, with 10 positions matching TRBD2. The CDR3 is 17 amino acids. The germline CDR1 and CDR2 sequences are PRHDT and FYEKMQ (reference sequence). The V gene end was trimmed by 7 bases and the J gene end by 2 bases; junction bases not matched to a gene: 14.

This rearrangement joins TRBV13 to TRBJ2-7; 14 bases map to TRBD2. J lost 5 bases, V lost 5 bases, and 5 bases had no gene match. Germline V CDR1 and CDR2: PRHDT, FYEKMQ (reference sequence). The CDR3 length is 15 residues. The CDR3 here is CASSPPGLAGDEQYF. CDR3 DNA: TGTGCCAGCAGCCCACCGGGACTAGCGGGAGACGAGCAGTACTTC.